The 13 T cell receptor beta chains given below trace back to one sample, sequenced in a study of beta chain features in type 1 diabetes. General observations from the study: Moderately but significantly shorter TCRB CDR3s were found in Type 1 diabetes patients in all four CD4+ subsets.

Expressed TCRB transcripts were sequenced because the entire RNA isolate underwent reverse transcription. Clones were read by immunoSEQ multiplex PCR, and TCRdb kept only the in-frame ones, dropping some. Here the sample spans tens of thousands of clones, around half being singletons. Their cognate antigens are unknown. The sample comprised Tregs from blood. The receptor source for this set is a middle-aged woman with type 1 diabetes.

This chain connects TRBV7-9 to TRBJ1-4, with TRBD1 matching over 7 bases. Germline V gene lookup returns CDR1 SEHNR and CDR2 FQNEAQ (reference sequence). The CDR3 extends over 16 amino acids. V dropped 5 bases and J dropped 6; count of bases not matched to a gene: 12. CDR3 nucleotides: TGTGCCAGCAGCCCGATACGACAGGGCAGAGATGAAAAACTGTTTTTT. Amino acid sequence: CASSPIRQGRDEKLFF.

The chain links TRBV28 to TRBJ1-2, with no clear D. Trimming removed 8 bases from V and 4 bases from J, with 8 bases in between. The CDR3 sequence is 11 residues long. Germline CDR1 and CDR2: MDHEN and SYDVKM. CDR3 bases: TGTGCCAGCCGTCCTCGCTATGGCTACACCTTC. Amino acid sequence: CASRPRYGYTF.

The chain links TRBV5-1 to TRBJ2-7; TRBD1 matches at 7 bases. Germline V lookup: CDR1 SGHRS, CDR2 YFSETQ. This CDR3 has 14 residues. V gave up 2 bases and J gave up 3 bases; unmatched junction bases: 5. The CDR3 coding sequence is TGCGCCAGCAGCTTTACAGGGGAGAACTACGAGCAGTACTTC. Its protein is CASSFTGENYEQYF.

V and J are TRBV30 and TRBJ1-4; D perhaps matches TRBD1 (6 bases). Trimming cost V 4 bases and J 7 bases, with 19 bases left between them. Germline values: CDR1 GTSNPN, CDR2 SVGIG (reference sequence). The length of the CDR3 is 15 residues. The CDR3 bases are TGTGCCTGGACCCCGGGAATAGGGGGTAGTGAAAAACTGTTTTTT. This codes for CAWTPGIGGSEKLFF.

This CDR3 is CASTPFAARGEKLFF. CDR3 nucleotides: TGTGCCAGCACTCCTTTTGCGGCGCGAGGGGAAAAACTGTTTTTT. The chain joins TRBV27 to TRBJ1-4, with no clear D. This CDR3 is 15 amino acids long. The germline gives CDR1 MNHEY, CDR2 SMNVEV (reference sequence). The ends were cut back, 7 bases at V and 8 bases at J, with 20 bases in the middle.

This chain links TRBV7-2 with TRBJ1-5, with unresolved D. Per the germline V gene, CDR1 is SGHTA and CDR2 is FQGNSA. The ends were cut back, 3 bases at V and 4 bases at J, with 7 bases in the middle. The CDR3 has 13 residues. The CDR3 DNA reads as TGTGCCAGCAGCTTTGGGGAGAATCAGCCCCAGCATTTT. Its translation: CASSFGENQPQHF.

To note about this clone: Distinct nucleotide sequences in the sample also encode this CDR3. The chain uses TRBV7-3 and TRBJ1-2; D possibly corresponds to TRBD1 (5 bases). Trimming removed 5 bases at V and 7 bases at J, with 14 bases between. Germline V lookup: CDR1 SGHTA, CDR2 FQGTGA. This CDR3 spans 13 amino acids. CDR3 DNA: TGTGCCAGCAGCCCTGGAACAGGACGTGGCTACACCTTC. It encodes CASSPGTGRGYTF.

This clone occurred a few times. The chain has TRBV19 and TRBJ1-1, with D unclear. The V gene lost 7 bases and the J gene lost 3 bases, with 12 bases spanning the gap. The CDR3 has 13 residues. The germline V gene has CDR1 LNHDA and CDR2 SQIVND (reference sequence). The CDR3 nucleotides are TGTGCCAGTAAAGTTGGGCTCTACACTGAAGCTTTCTTT. Its translation: CASKVGLYTEAFF. Using reference TRBV19 and TRBJ1-1 for the parts outside the CDR3, the full variable domain is DGGITQSPKYLFRKEGQNVTLSCEQNLNHDAMYWYRQDPGQGLRLIYYSQIVNDFQKGDIAEGYSVSREKKESFPLTVTSAQKNPTAFYLCASKVGLYTEAFFGQGTRLTVV.

V and J are TRBV4-3 and TRBJ2-5; D remains ambiguous. Germline V lookup: CDR1 LGHNA, CDR2 YSLEER. The CDR3 contains 13 residues. Trimming cost V 1 base and J 2 bases, with 5 bases left between them. The CDR3 is CASSQGVQETQYF. Here the CDR3 DNA reads TGCGCCAGCAGCCAAGGAGTTCAAGAGACCCAGTACTTC.

The chain is built from TRBV5-1 and TRBJ1-5; the match to TRBD1 covers 9 bases. The CDR3 contains 16 residues. The V gene's germline CDR1 is SGHRS and CDR2 YFSETQ. V lost 0 bases and J lost 7; bases outside the gene matches: 8. The CDR3, as DNA: TGCGCCAGCAGCTTGGCCGGGACAGGGTTAGGGCAGCCCCAGCATTTT. This gives the protein CASSLAGTGLGQPQHF. The full variable domain, completed using reference TRBV5-1 and TRBJ1-5, is KAGVTQTPRYLIKTRGQQVTLSCSPISGHRSVSWYQQTPGQGLQFLFEYFSETQRNKGNFPGRFSGRQFSNSRSEMNVSTLELGDSALYLCASSLAGTGLGQPQHFGDGTRLSIL.

This sequence joins TRBV7-2 and TRBJ2-5; 12 bases match TRBD2. V shed 2 bases and J 4 bases; nucleotides not matched to a gene: 2. The CDR3 extends over 15 amino acids. CDR1 is SGHTA and CDR2 is FQGNSA in the germline V gene. As DNA, the CDR3 is TGTGCCAGCAGCTTACGGGGACTAGCGGGAGAGACCCAGTACTTC. Protein sequence: CASSLRGLAGETQYF.

The rearrangement links TRBV5-6 to TRBJ1-1, with 8 positions matching TRBD1. J gave up 10 bases and V 5 bases, and 7 bases lay outside the gene matches. Germline V gene sequence: CDR1 SGHDT, CDR2 YYEEEE. The CDR3 is made up of 12 amino acids. The CDR3 DNA follows: TGTGCCAGCAGTTGGGACAGGAGGGTAGCTTTCTTT. Its protein is CASSWDRRVAFF.

The V gene is TRBV7-9, the J gene TRBJ2-5; the match to TRBD1 covers 8 bases. The better agreement between TRBJ2-7 and the DNA end casts doubt on the J call. CDR3 length: 13 amino acids. Germline lookup yields CDR1 SEHNR and CDR2 FQNEAQ (reference sequence). Here the CDR3 reads CASSQTGANEQYF. For the CDR3, the DNA is TGTGCCAGCAGCCAGACAGGGGCGAACGAGCAGTACTTC.